Listed below are T cell receptor beta chains from one sample, sequenced in a study of T cells in Graves' hyperthyroidism and ophthalmopathy. TCRdb passed the multiplex PCR reads through MiXCR, listing each CDR3 protein once. This sample carries 300,000 to 450,000 distinct CDR3 sequences, about 25% of them seen once, and the ten largest clones take about 73%. The sample taken for sequencing was blood. These TCRs come from a man between 45 and 60 years old with Graves' hyperthyroidism. CDR3s include the opening cysteine and the closing phenylalanine or tryptophan. The D gene is left open where the match is weak. Clone sizes are given selectively: once, few, many, or a class where the clone is expanded.

size	V	J	D	DNA	CDR3
-	TRBV5-1	TRBJ2-7	TRBD1	TGCGCCAGCAGCTTGGTGTCGGGCAGGGGGCTAGACGAGCAGTACTTC	CASSLVSGRGLDEQYF
once	TRBV11-2	TRBJ2-3	TRBD2	TGTGCCAGCAGCTACGGACTAGCCGACTCTAATACGCAGTATTTT	CASSYGLADSNTQYF
-	TRBV2	TRBJ2-3	-	TGTGCCAGCAGTGGGGGGGTCTCTAGCACAGATACGCAGTATTTT	CASSGGVSSTDTQYF
-	TRBV12-3/TRBV12-4	TRBJ2-2	TRBD2	TGTGCCAGCAGTCCCCGGGGAGGGGAGTGGGCCGGGGAGCTGTTTTTT	CASSPRGGEWAGELFF
-	TRBV27	TRBJ2-3	TRBD2	TGTGCCAGCAGTTCCAGACTAGCGAGCCGCACAGATACGCAGTATTTT	CASSSRLASRTDTQYF
-	TRBV2	TRBJ1-4	-	TGTGTCAGCAGTCAGGGGTGGACTAATGAAAAACTGTTTTTT	CVSSQGWTNEKLFF
once	TRBV7-7	TRBJ2-1	-	TGTGCTAGCAGCTTAGCGGGACAGCGAGCCTACAATGAGCAGCTCTTC	CASSLAGQRAYNEQLF
-	TRBV20-1	TRBJ2-1	-	TGCAGTGCTGAAGACGTAAGCGCCCACAATGAGCAGTTCTTC	CSAEDVSAHNEQFF
few	TRBV25-1	TRBJ2-1	-	TGTGCCAGCAGTGCAACGGAAAGGAATGAGCAGTTCTTC	CASSATERNEQFF
once	TRBV4-1	TRBJ2-2	TRBD2	TGCGCCAGCAGCCAAGGGTTCGCGGGAGTAGCCGGGGAGCTGTTTTTT	CASSQGFAGVAGELFF
-	TRBV6-2/TRBV6-3	TRBJ2-1	-	TGTGCCAGCAGTCCCCTCGGGAGCCCTAACAATGAGCAGTTCTTC	CASSPLGSPNNEQFF
-	TRBV29-1	TRBJ2-7	TRBD1	TGCAGCGTTGAGAAGGGGGCGGACCAGAGCTCCTACGAGCAGTACTTC	CSVEKGADQSSYEQYF
many	TRBV7-8	TRBJ1-1	-	TGTGCCAGCAGCTTAAGTTACACTGAAGCTTTCTTT	CASSLSYTEAFF
-	TRBV11-3	TRBJ2-2	-	TGTGCCAGCAGCAAATACAAGAACACCGGGGAGCTGTTTTTT	CASSKYKNTGELFF
many	TRBV2	TRBJ2-5	-	TGTGCCAGCAGTGAGATCGAGGGAGAGACCCAGTACTTC	CASSEIEGETQYF
few	TRBV28	TRBJ2-1	TRBD2	TGTGCCAGCACCCCCCCCCTCGGGACTAGCGGGAGGGGGAATGAGCAGTTCTTC	CASTPPLGTSGRGNEQFF
-	TRBV5-1	TRBJ1-6	TRBD1	TGCGCCAGCAGCTCTGGACAGGGGAATAATTCACCCCTCCACTTT	CASSSGQGNNSPLHF
once	TRBV27	TRBJ1-6	-	TGTGCCAGCAGGCTATCACAGGGAAGCTATAATTCACCCCTCCACTTT	CASRLSQGSYNSPLHF
few	TRBV24-1	TRBJ1-2	-	TGTGCCACCAGTCGAGGACCGGGATATGGCTACACCTTC	CATSRGPGYGYTF
many	TRBV12-3/TRBV12-4	TRBJ2-7	-	TGTGCCAGCAGGTTGGATCTAGGGGTCAACGAGCAGTACTTC	CASRLDLGVNEQYF
-	TRBV20-1	TRBJ2-7	TRBD2	TGCAGTGCCGACCTTAGCGGGAGCAAGTACGAGCAGTACTTC	CSADLSGSKYEQYF
-	TRBV10-1	TRBJ2-3	-	TGCGCCAGCAGTGTCGGCCGGACATTCACAGATACGCAGTATTTT	CASSVGRTFTDTQYF
once	TRBV2	TRBJ1-4	TRBD1	TGTGCCAGCAGTGAAGGCGGGACAGATAATGAAAAACTGTTTTTT	CASSEGGTDNEKLFF
many	TRBV11-2	TRBJ2-1	TRBD2	TGTGCCAGCAGCTTAACCCCGGGACTAGCGGGAAAGGGCCTTCGGAATGAGCAGTTCTTC	CASSLTPGLAGKGLRNEQFF
many	TRBV12-3/TRBV12-4	TRBJ2-5	TRBD2	TGTGCCAGCAGTTTTTCAGCGGGGGGGGAGACCCAGTACTTC	CASSFSAGGETQYF
few	TRBV25-1	TRBJ2-3	-	TGTGCCAGCAGTGAATATAGTGGGCAGGGCACAGATACGCAGTATTTT	CASSEYSGQGTDTQYF
few	TRBV20-1	TRBJ2-7	-	TGCAGTGCTAGCAAGCAAAGGGGCGAGCAGTACTTC	CSASKQRGEQYF